The 21 T cell receptor beta chains given below trace back to one sample, sequenced in a study of T cells in Graves' hyperthyroidism and ophthalmopathy. Amplification yielded TCR beta CDR3 regions, with RNA transcripts as the source. The HTBI primer set was used in a first-round RT-PCR of the TCR CDR3. MiXCR, applied by TCRdb to the multiplex PCR reads, yields one record per CDR3 protein. The sample holds about half a million distinct CDR3 sequences, just under 20% seen once. The sequenced sample consisted of blood. The receptors come from a man aged 40-49 years with Graves' ophthalmopathy.

Notes on this clonotype: A single base separates this from a much larger clone, so it may be a read error. V gene TRBV15 combines with J gene TRBJ1-1, with D possibly matching TRBD1 (6 bases). CDR1 and CDR2 from the germline V gene are LNHNV and YYDKDF (reference sequence). CDR3 length: 13 residues. Here the CDR3 reads CATSRAGTTGAFF. The CDR3, as DNA: TGTGCCACCAGCAGAGCCGGGACAACTGGAGCTTTCTTT. The variable domain in full, with the rest retrieved from reference TRBV15 and TRBJ1-1, is DAMVIQNPRYQVTQFGKPVTLSCSQTLNHNVMYWYQQKSSQAPKLLFHYYDKDFNNEADTPDNFQSRRPNTSFCFLDIRSPGLGDTAMYLCATSRAGTTGAFFGQGTRLTVV.

In this sample, this clonotype turned up a few times. V usage is TRBV13 and J usage is TRBJ2-1; D possibly matches TRBD1 or TRBD2 (5 bases each). V was pared by 5 bases and J by 4 bases, with 15 bases between. Germline lookup yields CDR1 PRHDT and CDR2 FYEKMQ (reference sequence). This CDR3 region has 15 residues. As DNA, the CDR3 is TGTGCCAGCAGCCTCCGGGACCGCACATACAATGAGCAGTTCTTC. This gives the protein CASSLRDRTYNEQFF.

The genes are TRBV5-1 and TRBJ1-4; no clear D. Trimming removed 2 bases at V and 7 bases at J, with 9 bases between. The CDR3 is 13 amino acids. CDR1 and CDR2 (germline): SGHRS, YFSETQ. CDR3 DNA: TGCGCCAGCAGCTTTCGTCCCCGTGAAAAACTGTTTTTT. Protein: CASSFRPREKLFF.

This clonotype occurred many times. The V gene is TRBV27, the J gene TRBJ2-7; TRBD2 aligns across 9 bases. With 2 bases clipped from V and 5 bases from J, the junction kept 10 bases outside the gene matches. Per the germline V gene, CDR1 is MNHEY and CDR2 is SMNVEV (reference sequence). CDR3 length: 16 amino acids. CDR3 sequence: CASSLAASGVPHEQYF. Written as DNA, the CDR3 is TGTGCCAGCAGTTTAGCGGCTAGCGGGGTGCCCCACGAGCAGTACTTC.

The chain links TRBV30 to TRBJ1-2; 12 nucleotides line up with TRBD1. Germline V gene data show CDR1 as GTSNPN and CDR2 as SVGIG (reference sequence). The CDR3 loop spans 18 amino acids. V trimming: 5 bases; J trimming: 0 bases; junction bases outside the gene matches: 13. The CDR3 region has the DNA TGTGCCTGGGTGGGGGGACAGGGGGCACGGGGAGCTAACTATGGCTACACCTTC. Amino acid sequence: CAWVGGQGARGANYGYTF.

This rearrangement joins TRBV6-1 to TRBJ1-5; tentatively, D is TRBD1 (5 bases). The germline V gene has CDR1 MNHNS and CDR2 SASEGT. This CDR3 spans 14 amino acids. V gave up 5 bases and J gave up 5 bases, with 13 bases separating them. The CDR3 protein is CASSRAGQDQPQHF. DNA for the CDR3: TGTGCCAGCAGTAGGGCAGGGCAGGATCAGCCCCAGCATTTT.

Many counts were recorded for this clonotype. The chain couples TRBV28 to TRBJ2-7, with 9 bases identical to TRBD1. The trim removed 6 bases at V and 1 base at J, leaving 10 bases unmatched. The germline V gene has CDR1 MDHEN and CDR2 SYDVKM. This CDR3 is built from 16 residues. The CDR3, as DNA: TGTGCCAGCAGGCCGGACAGGGGACTGGCATCCTACGAGCAGTACTTC. Translation gives CASRPDRGLASYEQYF.

This clonotype has just a few counts. This rearrangement joins TRBV3-1 to TRBJ2-5; TRBD2 aligns across 7 bases. CDR3 length: 15 amino acids. Germline assignment: CDR1 LGHDT and CDR2 YNNKEL (reference sequence). V lost 4 bases, J lost 2 bases, and 7 bases stayed unmatched. CDR3 nucleotide sequence: TGTGCCAGCAGCCCCCCCCTGGGAGGGCAAGAGACCCAGTACTTC. Its translation is CASSPPLGGQETQYF.

V is TRBV5-6 and J is TRBJ1-2; D might be TRBD1 (5 bases). The germline gives CDR1 SGHDT, CDR2 YYEEEE. The CDR3 covers 16 residues. Trimming cost V 4 bases and J 1 base, with 17 bases left between them. The CDR3 bases are TGTGCCAGCAGCGCTACCGGACGGGACTTTAACTATGGCTACACCTTC. Translation: CASSATGRDFNYGYTF.

Turning to this clonotype: One end of the junction fails to match germline, which may point to a read error. This chain connects TRBV10-3 to TRBJ2-1, with 9 nucleotides matching TRBD2. The V gene's germline CDR1 is ENHRY and CDR2 SYGVKD. CDR3 length: 12 amino acids. CDR3 sequence (DNA): TGTGCCATCGGTGAACTAGCGGGTGAGCAGTTCTTC. Residues: CAIGELAGEQFF.

This clonotype was detected ten times or more. The V and J genes are TRBV10-3 and TRBJ2-7; D is possibly TRBD1 (5 bases). V gave up 3 bases and J gave up 2 bases, with 8 bases separating them. Germline-derived CDR1 and CDR2 are ENHRY and SYGVKD. CDR3 length: 13 amino acids. CDR3 protein: CAISEQVPYEQYF. The CDR3 coding sequence is TGTGCCATCAGTGAACAGGTTCCCTACGAGCAGTACTTC.

The chain carries TRBV5-5 and TRBJ1-5, with D uncertain. This CDR3 has 13 residues. Trimming cost V 4 bases and J 4 bases, with 9 bases left between them. Germline CDR1 reads SGHKS; CDR2 reads YYEKEE (reference sequence). The CDR3 loop is CASSPERNQPQHF. The DNA of the CDR3 is TGTGCCAGCAGCCCGGAACGGAATCAGCCCCAGCATTTT.

The V and J genes are TRBV20-1 and TRBJ1-3; D unresolved. Deletions cut 5 bases from V and 3 bases from J, with 5 bases between. The CDR3 is made up of 11 amino acids. Germline CDR1 is DFQATT and CDR2 is SNEGSKA (reference sequence). Here the CDR3 reads CSAGGGNTIYF. CDR3 coding DNA: TGCAGTGCTGGCGGTGGAAACACCATATATTTT.

In the case of this clonotype: This sequence may be a read error, since a much larger clone differs from it by one base. CDR3 nucleotides: TGTGCCAGCAGTTCCCGGGCTCTTCACACAGATACGCAGTATTTT. As protein: CASSSRALHTDTQYF. This chain links TRBV28 with TRBJ2-3; D is unresolved. The CDR3 has 15 residues. The V gene's germline CDR1 is MDHEN and CDR2 SYDVKM. V lost 4 bases and J 2 bases, leaving 13 bases between the germline ends.

The J gene is TRBJ2-1, the V gene TRBV3-1, with a tentative D call TRBD2 (6 bases). V dropped 2 bases and J dropped 6 bases, with 8 bases sitting between them. This CDR3 has 13 residues. Germline CDR1 reads LGHDT; CDR2 reads YNNKEL (reference sequence). DNA for the CDR3: TGTGCCAGCAGCCAATTGGAGGGCAATGAGCAGTTCTTC. It translates to CASSQLEGNEQFF.

The chain joins TRBV7-9 to TRBJ2-1; TRBD2 might be the D (6 bases). The CDR3 totals 15 residues. Germline assignment: CDR1 SEHNR and CDR2 FQNEAQ (reference sequence). V lost 1 base and J lost 2, with 9 bases in between. As DNA, the CDR3 is TGTGCCAGCAGCTTAGGTAGCGGTACCTACAATGAGCAGTTCTTC. It yields the protein CASSLGSGTYNEQFF.

This clonotype has more than one count but fewer than ten. The chain couples TRBV7-9 to TRBJ1-4; 8 nucleotides line up with TRBD1. This CDR3 comprises 17 residues. The V and J ends lost 5 bases and 4 bases, in that order; junction bases with no gene match: 12. Germline loops: CDR1 SEHNR, CDR2 FQNEAQ (reference sequence). The chain's CDR3 is CASSRSGTGLINEKLFF. CDR3 DNA: TGTGCCAGCAGCAGATCCGGGACAGGCCTTATTAATGAAAAACTGTTTTTT.

This clonotype was counted between two and nine times. The rearrangement joins TRBV6-2 or TRBV6-3 to TRBJ2-3; 7 nucleotides match TRBD2. V shed 2 bases, J shed 0 bases, and the junction held 2 bases outside the gene matches. Germline CDR1 MNHEY, CDR2 SVGEGT. The CDR3 totals 15 residues. CDR3 DNA: TGTGCCAGCAGTTACGGGACTACTAGCACAGATACGCAGTATTTT. Residues: CASSYGTTSTDTQYF.

This clonotype was seen a few times. V and J are TRBV4-1 and TRBJ2-7, with D hard to call. The V and J ends lost 0 bases and 8 bases respectively, with 8 bases between them. Germline values: CDR1 MGHRA, CDR2 YSYEKL. The CDR3 is 12 residues long. CDR3 region: CASSQDFGQQYF. The CDR3 nucleotides are TGCGCCAGCAGCCAAGATTTCGGCCAGCAGTACTTC.

CDR3: CASRLGLAGYTDTQYF. The CDR3 DNA follows: TGTGCCAGCAGGTTGGGACTAGCGGGGTACACAGATACGCAGTATTTT. V and J are TRBV2 and TRBJ2-3, with 13 bases fitting TRBD2. V gave up 6 bases and J gave up 2 bases; unmatched junction bases: 5. Looked up from germline, CDR1 is SNHLY and CDR2 is FYNNEI. The CDR3 is made up of 16 amino acids.

V gene TRBV14 combines with J gene TRBJ1-1; D is undetermined. The CDR3 extends over 13 amino acids. Trimming left V 2 bases short and J 3 bases short, with 7 bases between. The V gene's germline CDR1 is SGHDN and CDR2 FVKESK. The CDR3 DNA reads as TGTGCCAGCAGCCAACGAGGTGACACTGAAGCTTTCTTT. Its protein is CASSQRGDTEAFF.